This T cell receptor beta chain stems from a study of cytomegalovirus exposure and HLA in healthy donors. Between the trimmed V and J ends, which lost 4 bases and 9 bases, there was a span of 25 bases. The CDR3 runs 17 residues. CDR1 LGHNA and CDR2 YNFKEQ come from the germline V gene. PCR primers comprised 60 Vbeta and 13 Jbeta primers. Clones were sequenced by immunoSEQ multiplex PCR, and TCRdb holds only the in-frame ones, with some missing. The data contain over 200,000 clones, 80% to 90% of them singletons. Material: PBMCs. The TCR was taken from a woman aged 18-29 years in good health and CMV-seronegative. This chain links TRBV4-2 with TRBJ2-1; TRBD2 might be the D (7 bases). The CDR3 sequence is CASSLARGGGTLGEQFF. The CDR3 DNA reads TGTGCCAGCAGCCTCGCGAGGGGGGGAGGAACCTTGGGTGAGCAGTTCTTC.